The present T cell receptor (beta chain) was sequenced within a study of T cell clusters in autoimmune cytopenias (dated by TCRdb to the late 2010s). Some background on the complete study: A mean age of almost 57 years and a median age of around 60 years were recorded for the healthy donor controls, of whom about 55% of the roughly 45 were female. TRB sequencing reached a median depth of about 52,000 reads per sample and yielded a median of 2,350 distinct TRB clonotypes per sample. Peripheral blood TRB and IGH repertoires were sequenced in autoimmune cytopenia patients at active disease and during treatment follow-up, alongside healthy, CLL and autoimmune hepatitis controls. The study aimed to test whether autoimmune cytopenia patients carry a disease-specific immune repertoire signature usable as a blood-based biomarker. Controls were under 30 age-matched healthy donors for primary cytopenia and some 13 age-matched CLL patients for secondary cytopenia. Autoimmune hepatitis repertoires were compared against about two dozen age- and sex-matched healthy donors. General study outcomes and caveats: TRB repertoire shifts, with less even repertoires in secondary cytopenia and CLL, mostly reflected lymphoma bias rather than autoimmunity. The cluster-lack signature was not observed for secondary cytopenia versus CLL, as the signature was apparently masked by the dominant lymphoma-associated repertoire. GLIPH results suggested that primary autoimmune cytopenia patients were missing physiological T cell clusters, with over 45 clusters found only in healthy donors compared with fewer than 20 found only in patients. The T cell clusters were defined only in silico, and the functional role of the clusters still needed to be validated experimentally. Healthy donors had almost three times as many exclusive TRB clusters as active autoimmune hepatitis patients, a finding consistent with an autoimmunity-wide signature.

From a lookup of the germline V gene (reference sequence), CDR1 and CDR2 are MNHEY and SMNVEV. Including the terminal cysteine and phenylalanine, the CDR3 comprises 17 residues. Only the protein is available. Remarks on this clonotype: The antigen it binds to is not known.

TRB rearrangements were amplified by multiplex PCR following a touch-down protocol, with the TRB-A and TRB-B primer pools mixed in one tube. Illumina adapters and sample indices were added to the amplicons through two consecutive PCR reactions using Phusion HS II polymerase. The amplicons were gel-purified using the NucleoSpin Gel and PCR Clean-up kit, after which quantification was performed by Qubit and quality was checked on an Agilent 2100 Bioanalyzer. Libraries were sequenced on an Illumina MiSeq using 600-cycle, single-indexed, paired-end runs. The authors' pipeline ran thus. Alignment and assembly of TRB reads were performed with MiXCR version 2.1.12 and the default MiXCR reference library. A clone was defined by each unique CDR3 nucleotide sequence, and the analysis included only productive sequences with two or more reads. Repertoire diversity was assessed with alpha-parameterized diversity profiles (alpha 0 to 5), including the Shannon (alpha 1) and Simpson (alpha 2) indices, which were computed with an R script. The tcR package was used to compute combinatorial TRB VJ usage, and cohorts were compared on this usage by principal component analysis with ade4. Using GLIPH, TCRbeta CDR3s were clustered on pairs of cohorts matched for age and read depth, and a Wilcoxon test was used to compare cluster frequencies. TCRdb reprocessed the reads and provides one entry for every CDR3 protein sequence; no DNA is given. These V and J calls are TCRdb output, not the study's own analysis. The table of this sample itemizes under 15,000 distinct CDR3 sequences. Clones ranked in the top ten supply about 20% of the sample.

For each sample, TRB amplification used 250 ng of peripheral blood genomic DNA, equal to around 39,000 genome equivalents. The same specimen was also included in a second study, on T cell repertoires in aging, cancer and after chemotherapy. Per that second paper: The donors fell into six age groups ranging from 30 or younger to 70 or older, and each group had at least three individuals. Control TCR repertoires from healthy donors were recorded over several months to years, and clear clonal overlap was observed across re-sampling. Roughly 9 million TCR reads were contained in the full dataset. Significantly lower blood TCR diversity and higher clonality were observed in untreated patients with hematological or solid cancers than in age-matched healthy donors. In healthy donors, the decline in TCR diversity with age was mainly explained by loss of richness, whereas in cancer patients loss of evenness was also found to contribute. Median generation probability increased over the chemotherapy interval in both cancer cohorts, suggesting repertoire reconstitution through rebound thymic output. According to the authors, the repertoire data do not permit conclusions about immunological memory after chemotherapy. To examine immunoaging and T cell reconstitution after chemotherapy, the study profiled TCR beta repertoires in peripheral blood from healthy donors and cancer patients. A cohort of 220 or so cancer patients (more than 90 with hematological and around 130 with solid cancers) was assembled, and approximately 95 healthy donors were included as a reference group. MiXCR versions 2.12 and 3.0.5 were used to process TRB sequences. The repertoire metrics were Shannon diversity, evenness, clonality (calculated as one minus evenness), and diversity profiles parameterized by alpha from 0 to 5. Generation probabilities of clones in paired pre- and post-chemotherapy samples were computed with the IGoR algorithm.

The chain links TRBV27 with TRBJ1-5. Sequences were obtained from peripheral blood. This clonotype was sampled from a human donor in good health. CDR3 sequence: CASSTTPGRSGNQPQHF.